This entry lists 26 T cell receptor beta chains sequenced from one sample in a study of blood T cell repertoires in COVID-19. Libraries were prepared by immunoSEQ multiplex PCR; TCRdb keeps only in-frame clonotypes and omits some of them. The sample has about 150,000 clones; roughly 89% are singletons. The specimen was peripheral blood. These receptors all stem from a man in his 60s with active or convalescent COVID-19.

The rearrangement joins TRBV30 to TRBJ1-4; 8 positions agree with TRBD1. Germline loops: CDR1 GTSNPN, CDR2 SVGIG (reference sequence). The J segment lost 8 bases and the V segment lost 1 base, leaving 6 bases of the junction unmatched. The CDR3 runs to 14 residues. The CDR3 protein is CAWSAGTGDEKLFF. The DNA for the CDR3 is TGTGCCTGGAGTGCCGGGACAGGAGACGAAAAACTGTTTTTT.

This CDR3 is CASSRRGWETQYF. CDR3 coding DNA: TGTGCCAGCAGTCGTAGGGGGTGGGAGACCCAGTACTTC. V gene TRBV27 combines with J gene TRBJ2-5; D might be TRBD1 (6 bases). CDR1 is MNHEY and CDR2 is SMNVEV in the germline V gene (reference sequence). V was shortened by 5 bases and J by 5 bases, with 12 bases between the two germline ends. The CDR3 covers 13 residues.

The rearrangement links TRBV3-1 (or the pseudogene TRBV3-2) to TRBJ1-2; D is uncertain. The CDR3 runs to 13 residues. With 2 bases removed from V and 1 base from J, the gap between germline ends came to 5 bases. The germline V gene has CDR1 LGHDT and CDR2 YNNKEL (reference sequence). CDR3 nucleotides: TGTGCCAGCAGCCAACAGGTTAACTATGGCTACACCTTC. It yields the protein CASSQQVNYGYTF.

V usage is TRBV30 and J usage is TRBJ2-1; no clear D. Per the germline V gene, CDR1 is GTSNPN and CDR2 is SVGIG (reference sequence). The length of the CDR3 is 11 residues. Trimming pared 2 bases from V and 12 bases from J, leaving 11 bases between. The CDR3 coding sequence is TGTGCCTGGAGTCTCCAGTTCGTGCAGTTCTTC. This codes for CAWSLQFVQFF.

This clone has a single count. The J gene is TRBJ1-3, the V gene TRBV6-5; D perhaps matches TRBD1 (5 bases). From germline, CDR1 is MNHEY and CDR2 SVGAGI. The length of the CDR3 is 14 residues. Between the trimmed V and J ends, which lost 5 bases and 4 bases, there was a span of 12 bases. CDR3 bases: TGTGCCAGCAGTCGCGGACAAGGCGGAAACACCATATATTTT. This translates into CASSRGQGGNTIYF.

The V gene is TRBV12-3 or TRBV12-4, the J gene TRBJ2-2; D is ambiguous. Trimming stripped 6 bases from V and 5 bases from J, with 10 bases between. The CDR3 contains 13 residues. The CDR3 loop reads CASRASTTGELFF. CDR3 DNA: TGTGCCAGCAGGGCGTCGACAACCGGGGAGCTGTTTTTT.

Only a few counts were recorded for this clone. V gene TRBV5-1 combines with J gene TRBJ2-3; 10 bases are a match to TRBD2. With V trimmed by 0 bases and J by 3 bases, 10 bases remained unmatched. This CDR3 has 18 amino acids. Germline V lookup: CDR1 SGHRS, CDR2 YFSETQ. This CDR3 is CASSLDPGASGGTDTQYF. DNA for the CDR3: TGCGCCAGCAGCTTGGACCCGGGGGCTAGCGGGGGAACAGATACGCAGTATTTT.

CDR3 loop: CASSETGSEQFF. The CDR3 nucleotides read TGTGCCAGCAGTGAGACAGGGAGTGAGCAGTTCTTC. The rearrangement uses TRBV6-1 and TRBJ2-1; TRBD1 matches 7 bases. This CDR3 comprises 12 residues. Germline assignment: CDR1 MNHNS and CDR2 SASEGT. V lost 3 bases to trimming and J lost 9 bases; unmatched junction nucleotides: 2.

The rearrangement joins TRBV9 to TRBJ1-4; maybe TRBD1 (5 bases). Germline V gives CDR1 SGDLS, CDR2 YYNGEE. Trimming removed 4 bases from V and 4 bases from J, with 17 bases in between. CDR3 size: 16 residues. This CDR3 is CASSPRRAGFNEKLFF. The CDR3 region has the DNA TGTGCCAGCAGCCCGCGGAGGGCAGGGTTTAATGAAAAACTGTTTTTT.

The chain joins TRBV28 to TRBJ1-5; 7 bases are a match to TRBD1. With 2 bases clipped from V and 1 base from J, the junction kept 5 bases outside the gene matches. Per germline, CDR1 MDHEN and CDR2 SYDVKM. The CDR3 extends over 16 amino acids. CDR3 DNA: TGTGCCAGCAGTTTACACAGGGGTAGGAGCAATCAGCCCCAGCATTTT. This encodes CASSLHRGRSNQPQHF. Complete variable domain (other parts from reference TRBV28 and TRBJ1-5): DVKVTQSSRYLVKRTGEKVFLECVQDMDHENMFWYRQDPGLGLRLIYFSYDVKMKEKGDIPEGYSVSREKKERFSLILESASTNQTSMYLCASSLHRGRSNQPQHFGDGTRLSIL.

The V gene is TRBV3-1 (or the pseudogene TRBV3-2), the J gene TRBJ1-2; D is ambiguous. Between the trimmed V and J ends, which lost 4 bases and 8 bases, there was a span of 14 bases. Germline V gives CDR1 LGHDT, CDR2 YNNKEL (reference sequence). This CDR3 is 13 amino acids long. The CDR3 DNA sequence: TGTGCCAGCAGCCTCGGCGGGAGGAGCGGCTACACCTTC. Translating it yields CASSLGGRSGYTF.

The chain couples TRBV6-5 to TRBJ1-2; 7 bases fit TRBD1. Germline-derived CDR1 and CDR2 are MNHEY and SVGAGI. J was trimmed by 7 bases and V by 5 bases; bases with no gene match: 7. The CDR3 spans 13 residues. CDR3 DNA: TGTGCCAGCAGTCCCGGGACAGCGATTGGCTACACCTTC. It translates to CASSPGTAIGYTF.

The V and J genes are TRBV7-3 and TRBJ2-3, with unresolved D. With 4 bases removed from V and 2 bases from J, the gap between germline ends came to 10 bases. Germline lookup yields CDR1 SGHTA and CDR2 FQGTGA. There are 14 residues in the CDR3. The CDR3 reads CASSSPPVTDTQYF. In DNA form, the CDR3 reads TGTGCCAGCAGCTCTCCCCCCGTCACAGATACGCAGTATTTT. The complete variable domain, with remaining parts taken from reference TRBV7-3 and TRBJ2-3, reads GAGVSQTPSNKVTEKGKYVELRCDPISGHTALYWYRQSLGQGPEFLIYFQGTGAADDSGLPNDRFFAVRPEGSVSTLKIQRTERGDSAVYLCASSSPPVTDTQYFGPGTRLTVL.

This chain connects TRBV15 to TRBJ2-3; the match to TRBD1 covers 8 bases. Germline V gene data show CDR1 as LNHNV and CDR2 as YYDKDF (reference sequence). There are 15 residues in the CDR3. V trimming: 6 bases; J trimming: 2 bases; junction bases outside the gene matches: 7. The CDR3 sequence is CATSTRGLDTDTQYF. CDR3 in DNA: TGTGCCACCAGTACCAGGGGGCTCGACACAGATACGCAGTATTTT.

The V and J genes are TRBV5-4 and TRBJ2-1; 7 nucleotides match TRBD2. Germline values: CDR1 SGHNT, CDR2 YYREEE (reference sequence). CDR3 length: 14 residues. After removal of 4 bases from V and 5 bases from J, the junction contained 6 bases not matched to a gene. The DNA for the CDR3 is TGTGCCAGCAGCGTGCGGCTAGCGGACAATGAGCAGTTCTTC. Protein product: CASSVRLADNEQFF.

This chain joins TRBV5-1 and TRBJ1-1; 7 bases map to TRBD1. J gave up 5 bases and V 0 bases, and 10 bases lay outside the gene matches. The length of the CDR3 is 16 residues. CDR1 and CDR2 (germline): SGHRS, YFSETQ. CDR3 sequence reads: CASSLEYGRGETEAFF. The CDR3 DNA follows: TGCGCCAGCAGCTTGGAGTATGGCAGGGGGGAAACTGAAGCTTTCTTT.

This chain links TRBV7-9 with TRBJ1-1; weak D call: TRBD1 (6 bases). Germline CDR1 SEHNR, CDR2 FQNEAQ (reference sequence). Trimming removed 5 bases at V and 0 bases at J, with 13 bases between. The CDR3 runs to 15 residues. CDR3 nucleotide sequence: TGTGCCAGCAGCGCACCTGGACAGTTGAACACTGAAGCTTTCTTT. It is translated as CASSAPGQLNTEAFF.

The CDR3 nucleotides are TGTGCCAGCAGCTTAATGAGCGGGGGTTCAAATGAGCAGTTCTTC. Translation: CASSLMSGGSNEQFF. The chain uses TRBV7-3 and TRBJ2-1; 8 bases match TRBD2. The CDR3 is 15 amino acids. Germline values: CDR1 SGHTA, CDR2 FQGTGA. The junction had 6 bases not matched to a gene; V was cut back by 1 base and J by 7 bases.

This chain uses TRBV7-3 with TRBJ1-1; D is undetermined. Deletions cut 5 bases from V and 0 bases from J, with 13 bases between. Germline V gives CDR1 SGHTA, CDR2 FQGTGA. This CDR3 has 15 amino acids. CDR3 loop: CASSNAPSMNTEAFF. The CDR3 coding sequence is TGTGCCAGCAGCAACGCACCGTCTATGAACACTGAAGCTTTCTTT.

The CDR3 sequence is CASSFLWEYQETQYF. In DNA, the CDR3 is TGTGCCAGCAGCTTCCTTTGGGAGTACCAAGAGACCCAGTACTTC. The chain employs TRBV7-9 and TRBJ2-5; D perhaps matches TRBD2 (5 bases). Germline assignment: CDR1 SEHNR and CDR2 FQNEAQ (reference sequence). The CDR3 is 15 amino acids. V dropped 3 bases and J dropped 0 bases, with 11 bases sitting between them.

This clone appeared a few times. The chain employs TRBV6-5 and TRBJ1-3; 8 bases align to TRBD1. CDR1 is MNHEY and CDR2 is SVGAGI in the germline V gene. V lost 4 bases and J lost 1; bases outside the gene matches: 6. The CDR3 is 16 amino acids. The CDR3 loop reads CASSSDRGRSGNTIYF. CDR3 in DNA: TGTGCCAGCAGTTCCGACAGGGGACGATCTGGAAACACCATATATTTT.

DNA of the CDR3: TGTGCCACCAGCAGAGCCTATGAAGACATTCAGTACTTC. It codes for CATSRAYEDIQYF. The chain recombines TRBV15 with TRBJ2-4; unclear D gene. Germline V lookup: CDR1 LNHNV, CDR2 YYDKDF (reference sequence). The CDR3 extends over 13 amino acids. V gave up 1 base and J gave up 8 bases, with 9 bases separating them.

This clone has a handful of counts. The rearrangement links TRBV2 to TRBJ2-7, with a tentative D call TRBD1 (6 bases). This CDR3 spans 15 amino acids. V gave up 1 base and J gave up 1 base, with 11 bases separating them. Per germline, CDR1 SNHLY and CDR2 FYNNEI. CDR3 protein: CASSEVIGTSYEQYF. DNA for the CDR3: TGTGCCAGCAGTGAAGTAATCGGGACATCCTACGAGCAGTACTTC.

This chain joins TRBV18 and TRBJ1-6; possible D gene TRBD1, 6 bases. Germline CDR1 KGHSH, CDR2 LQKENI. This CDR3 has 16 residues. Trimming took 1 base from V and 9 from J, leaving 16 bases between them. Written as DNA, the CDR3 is TGTGCCAGCTCACCACGGAAGGACAGTATAAGTTCACCCCTCCACTTT. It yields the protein CASSPRKDSISSPLHF.

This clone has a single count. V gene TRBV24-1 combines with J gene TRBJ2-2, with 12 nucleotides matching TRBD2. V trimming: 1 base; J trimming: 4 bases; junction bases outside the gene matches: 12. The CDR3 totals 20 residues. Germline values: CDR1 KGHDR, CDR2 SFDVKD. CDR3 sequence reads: CATSDFRATSGRAGTGELFF. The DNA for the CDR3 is TGTGCCACCAGTGATTTCAGGGCGACTAGCGGGAGAGCGGGCACCGGGGAGCTGTTTTTT.

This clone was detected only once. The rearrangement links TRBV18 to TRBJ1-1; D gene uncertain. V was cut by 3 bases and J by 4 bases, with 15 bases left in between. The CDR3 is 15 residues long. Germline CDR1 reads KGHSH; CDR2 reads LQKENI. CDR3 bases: TGTGCCAGCTCACCTGGAAAGGAGCCGAGCACTGAAGCTTTCTTT. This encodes CASSPGKEPSTEAFF. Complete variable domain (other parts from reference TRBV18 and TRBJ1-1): NAGVMQNPRHLVRRRGQEARLRCSPMKGHSHVYWYRQLPEEGLKFMVYLQKENIIDESGMPKERFSAEFPKEGPSILRIQQVVRGDSAAYFCASSPGKEPSTEAFFGQGTRLTVV.